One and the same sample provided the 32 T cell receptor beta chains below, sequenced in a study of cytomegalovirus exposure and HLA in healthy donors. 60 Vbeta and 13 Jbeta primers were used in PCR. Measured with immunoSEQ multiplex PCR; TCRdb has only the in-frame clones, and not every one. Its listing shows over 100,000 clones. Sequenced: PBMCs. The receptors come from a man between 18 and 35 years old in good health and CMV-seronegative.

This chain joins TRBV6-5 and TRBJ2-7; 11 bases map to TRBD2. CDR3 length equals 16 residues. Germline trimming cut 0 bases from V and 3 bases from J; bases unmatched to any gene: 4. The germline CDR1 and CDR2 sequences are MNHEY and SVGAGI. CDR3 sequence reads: CASSYSFSGRGYEQYF. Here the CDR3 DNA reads TGTGCCAGCAGTTACTCCTTTAGCGGGAGGGGCTACGAGCAGTACTTC.

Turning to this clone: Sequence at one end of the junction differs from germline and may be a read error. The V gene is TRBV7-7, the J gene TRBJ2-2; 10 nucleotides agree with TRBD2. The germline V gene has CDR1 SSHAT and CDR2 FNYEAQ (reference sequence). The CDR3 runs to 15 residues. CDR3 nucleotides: TGTGCTAGCAGCCGAGCGGGAGGGCCTACCGGGGAGCTGTTTTTT. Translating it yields CASSRAGGPTGELFF.

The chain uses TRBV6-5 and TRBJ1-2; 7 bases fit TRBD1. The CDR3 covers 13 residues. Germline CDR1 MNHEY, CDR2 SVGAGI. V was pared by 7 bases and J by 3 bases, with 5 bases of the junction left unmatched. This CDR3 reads CASTYDRDYGYTF. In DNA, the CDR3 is TGTGCCAGCACCTACGACAGGGACTATGGCTACACCTTC.

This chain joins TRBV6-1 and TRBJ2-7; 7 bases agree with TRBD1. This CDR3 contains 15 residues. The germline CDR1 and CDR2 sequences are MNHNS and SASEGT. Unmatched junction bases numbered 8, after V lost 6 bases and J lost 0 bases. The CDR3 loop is CASSGQERLSYEQYF. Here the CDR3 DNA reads TGTGCCAGCAGCGGACAGGAAAGACTCTCCTACGAGCAGTACTTC.

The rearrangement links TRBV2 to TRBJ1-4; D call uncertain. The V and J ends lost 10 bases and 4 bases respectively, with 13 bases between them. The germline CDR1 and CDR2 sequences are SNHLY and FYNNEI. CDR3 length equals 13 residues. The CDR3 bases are TGTGCCACCAGACGAGATTTTAATGAAAAACTGTTTTTT. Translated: CATRRDFNEKLFF.

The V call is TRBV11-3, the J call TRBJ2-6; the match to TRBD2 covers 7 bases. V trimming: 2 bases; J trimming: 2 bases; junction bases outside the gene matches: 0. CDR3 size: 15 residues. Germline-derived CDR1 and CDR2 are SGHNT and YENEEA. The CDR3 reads CASSLRGAGANVLTF. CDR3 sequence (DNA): TGTGCCAGCAGCTTACGGGGGGCTGGGGCCAACGTCCTGACTTTC.

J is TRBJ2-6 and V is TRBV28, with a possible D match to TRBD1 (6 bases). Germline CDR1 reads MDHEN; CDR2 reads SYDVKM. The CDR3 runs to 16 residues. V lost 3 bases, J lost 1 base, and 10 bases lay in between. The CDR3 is CASSLDSLSGANVLTF. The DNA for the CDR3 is TGTGCCAGCAGTTTGGACAGTCTATCTGGGGCCAACGTCCTGACTTTC.

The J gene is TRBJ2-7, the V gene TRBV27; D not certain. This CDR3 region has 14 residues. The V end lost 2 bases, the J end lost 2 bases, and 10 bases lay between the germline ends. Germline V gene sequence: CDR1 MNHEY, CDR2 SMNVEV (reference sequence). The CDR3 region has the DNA TGTGCCAGCAGTTTAACGAGTTCGACCTACGAGCAGTACTTC. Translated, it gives CASSLTSSTYEQYF.

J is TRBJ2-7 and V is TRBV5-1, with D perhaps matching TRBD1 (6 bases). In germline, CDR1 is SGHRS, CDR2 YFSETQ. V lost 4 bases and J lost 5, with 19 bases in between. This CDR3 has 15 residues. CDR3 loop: CASSTTGRGEDEQYF. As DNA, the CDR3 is TGCGCCAGCAGCACAACAGGGCGCGGAGAGGACGAGCAGTACTTC.

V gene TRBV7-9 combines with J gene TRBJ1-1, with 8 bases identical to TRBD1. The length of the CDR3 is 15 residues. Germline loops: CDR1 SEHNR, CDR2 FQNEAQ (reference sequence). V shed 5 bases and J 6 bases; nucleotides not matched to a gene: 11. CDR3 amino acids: CASSPSQGARAEAFF. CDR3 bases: TGTGCCAGCAGCCCTAGTCAGGGGGCCAGGGCTGAAGCTTTCTTT. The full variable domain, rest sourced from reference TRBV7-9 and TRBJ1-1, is DTGVSQNPRHKITKRGQNVTFRCDPISEHNRLYWYRQTLGQGPEFLTYFQNEAQLEKSRLLSDRFSAERPKGSFSTLEIQRTEQGDSAMYLCASSPSQGARAEAFFGQGTRLTVV.

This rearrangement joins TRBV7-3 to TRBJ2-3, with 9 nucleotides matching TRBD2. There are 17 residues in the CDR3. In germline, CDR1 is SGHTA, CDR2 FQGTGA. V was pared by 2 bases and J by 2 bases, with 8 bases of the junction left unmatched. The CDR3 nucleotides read TGTGCCAGCAGCTTAGGGGCGGGAGGGCCCTCCACAGATACGCAGTATTTT. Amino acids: CASSLGAGGPSTDTQYF.

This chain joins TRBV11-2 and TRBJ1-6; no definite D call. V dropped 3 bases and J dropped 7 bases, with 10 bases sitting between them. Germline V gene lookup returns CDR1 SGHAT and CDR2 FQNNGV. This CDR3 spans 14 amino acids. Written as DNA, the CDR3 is TGTGCCAGCAGCTTTGCCGGCGGGAATTCACCCCTCCACTTT. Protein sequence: CASSFAGGNSPLHF.

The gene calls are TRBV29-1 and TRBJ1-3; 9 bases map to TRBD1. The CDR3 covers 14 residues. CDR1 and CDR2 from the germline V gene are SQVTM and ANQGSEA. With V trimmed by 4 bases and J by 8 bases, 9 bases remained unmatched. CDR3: CSVAIVDRGDTIYF. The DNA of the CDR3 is TGCAGCGTTGCCATTGTGGACAGGGGAGACACCATATATTTT.

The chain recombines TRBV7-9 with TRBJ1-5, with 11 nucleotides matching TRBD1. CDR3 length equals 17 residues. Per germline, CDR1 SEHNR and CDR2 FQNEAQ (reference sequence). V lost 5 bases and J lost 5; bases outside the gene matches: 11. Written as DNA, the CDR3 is TGTGCCAGCAGCACCCTGAGGACAGGGGGCCGTGATCAGCCCCAGCATTTT. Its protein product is CASSTLRTGGRDQPQHF.

CDR3 nucleotide sequence: TGTGCCTGGAGTCCCGCGGGGATGAACACTGAAGCTTTCTTT. Translating it yields CAWSPAGMNTEAFF. The chain couples TRBV30 to TRBJ1-1; no clear D. CDR3 length: 14 residues. Germline V gene lookup returns CDR1 GTSNPN and CDR2 SVGIG (reference sequence). Trimming cost V 2 bases and J 0 bases, with 10 bases left between them.

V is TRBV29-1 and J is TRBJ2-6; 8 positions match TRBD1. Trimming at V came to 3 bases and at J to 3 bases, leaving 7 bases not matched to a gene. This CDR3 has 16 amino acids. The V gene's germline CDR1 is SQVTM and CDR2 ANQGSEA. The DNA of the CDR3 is TGCAGCGTTGACTTACCGACAGGGGATGGGGCCAACGTCCTGACTTTC. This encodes CSVDLPTGDGANVLTF. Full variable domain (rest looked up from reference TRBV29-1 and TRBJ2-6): SAVISQKPSRDICQRGTSLTIQCQVDSQVTMMFWYRQQPGQSLTLIATANQGSEATYESGFVIDKFPISRPNLTFSTLTVSNMSPEDSSIYLCSVDLPTGDGANVLTFGAGSRLTVL.

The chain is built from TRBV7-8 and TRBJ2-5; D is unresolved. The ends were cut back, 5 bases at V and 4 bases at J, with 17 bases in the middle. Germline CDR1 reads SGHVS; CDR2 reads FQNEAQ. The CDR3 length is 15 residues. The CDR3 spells CASSTEYSSRETQYF. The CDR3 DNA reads TGTGCCAGCAGCACAGAGTACAGTTCTCGAGAGACCCAGTACTTC.

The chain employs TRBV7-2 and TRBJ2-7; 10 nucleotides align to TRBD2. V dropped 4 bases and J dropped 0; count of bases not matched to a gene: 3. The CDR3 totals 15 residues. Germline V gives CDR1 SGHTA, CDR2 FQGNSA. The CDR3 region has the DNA TGTGCCAGCAGCTCGGCTAGCGGGAGCTCCTACGAGCAGTACTTC. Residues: CASSSASGSSYEQYF.

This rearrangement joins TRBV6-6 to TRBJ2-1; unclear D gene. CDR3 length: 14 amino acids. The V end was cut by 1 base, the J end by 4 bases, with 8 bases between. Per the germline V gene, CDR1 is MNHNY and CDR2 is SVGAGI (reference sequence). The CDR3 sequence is CASSYLLPYNEQFF. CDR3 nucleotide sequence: TGTGCCAGCAGTTACTTACTGCCATACAATGAGCAGTTCTTC.

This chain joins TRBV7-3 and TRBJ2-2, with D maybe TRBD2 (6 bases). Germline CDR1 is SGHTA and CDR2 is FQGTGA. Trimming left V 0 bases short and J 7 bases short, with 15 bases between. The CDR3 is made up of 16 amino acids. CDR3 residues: CASSLTLTRLGGELFF. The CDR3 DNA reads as TGTGCCAGCAGCTTAACGTTGACTAGATTGGGCGGGGAGCTGTTTTTT.

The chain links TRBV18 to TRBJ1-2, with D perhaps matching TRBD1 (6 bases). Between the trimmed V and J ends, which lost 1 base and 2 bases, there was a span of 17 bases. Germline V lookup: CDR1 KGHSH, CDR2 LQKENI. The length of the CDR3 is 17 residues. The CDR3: CASSPQDLTGANYGYTF. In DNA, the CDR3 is TGTGCCAGCTCACCACAAGACCTGACAGGAGCAAACTATGGCTACACCTTC.

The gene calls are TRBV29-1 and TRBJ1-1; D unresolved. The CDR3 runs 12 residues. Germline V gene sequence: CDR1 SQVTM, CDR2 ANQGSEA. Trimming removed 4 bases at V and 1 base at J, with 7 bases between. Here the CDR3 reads CSVVGENTEAFF. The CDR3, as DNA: TGCAGCGTTGTCGGGGAGAACACTGAAGCTTTCTTT.

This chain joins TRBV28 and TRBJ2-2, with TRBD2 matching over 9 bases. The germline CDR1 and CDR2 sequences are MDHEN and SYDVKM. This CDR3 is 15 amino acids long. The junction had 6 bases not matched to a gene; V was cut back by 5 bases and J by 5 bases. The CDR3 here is CASSGTSRGTGELFF. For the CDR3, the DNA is TGTGCCAGCAGTGGGACTAGCCGGGGGACCGGGGAGCTGTTTTTT.

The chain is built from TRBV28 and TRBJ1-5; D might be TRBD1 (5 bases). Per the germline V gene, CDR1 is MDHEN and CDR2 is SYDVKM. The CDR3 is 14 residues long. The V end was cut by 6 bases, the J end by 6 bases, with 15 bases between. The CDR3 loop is CASRSGRGVQPQHF. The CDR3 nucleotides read TGTGCCAGCAGATCCGGGAGGGGTGTTCAGCCCCAGCATTTT.

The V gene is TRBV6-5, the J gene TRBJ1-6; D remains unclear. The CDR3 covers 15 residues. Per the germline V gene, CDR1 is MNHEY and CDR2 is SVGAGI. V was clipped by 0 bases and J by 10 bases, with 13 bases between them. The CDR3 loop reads CASSYSDQGRSPLHF. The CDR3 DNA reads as TGTGCCAGCAGTTACTCCGACCAAGGGAGGTCACCCCTCCACTTT.

The chain's CDR3 is CASSNRDRAVMNTEAFF. The CDR3 DNA sequence: TGTGCCAGCAGCAACCGGGACAGGGCGGTCATGAACACTGAAGCTTTCTTT. The rearrangement links TRBV7-9 to TRBJ1-1; 9 bases line up with TRBD1. The CDR3 consists of 17 residues. Germline V gene data show CDR1 as SEHNR and CDR2 as FQNEAQ (reference sequence). V lost 5 bases to trimming and J lost 0 bases; unmatched junction nucleotides: 10.

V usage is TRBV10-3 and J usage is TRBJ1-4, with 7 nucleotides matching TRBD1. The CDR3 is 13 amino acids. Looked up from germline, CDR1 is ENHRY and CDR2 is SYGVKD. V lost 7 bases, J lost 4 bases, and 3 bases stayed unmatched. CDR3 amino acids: CAITAGGNEKLFF. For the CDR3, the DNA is TGTGCCATCACAGCAGGGGGTAATGAAAAACTGTTTTTT.

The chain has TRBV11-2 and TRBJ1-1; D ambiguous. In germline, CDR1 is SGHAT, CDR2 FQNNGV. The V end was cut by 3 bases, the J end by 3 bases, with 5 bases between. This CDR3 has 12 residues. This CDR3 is CASSFIDTEAFF. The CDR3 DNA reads TGTGCCAGCAGCTTTATTGACACTGAAGCTTTCTTT.

The CDR3 region is CASSLGRPGYEQYF. In DNA form, the CDR3 reads TGTGCCAGCAGTCTGGGGCGCCCCGGGTACGAGCAGTACTTC. The chain combines TRBV28 with TRBJ2-7; D may be TRBD1 (5 bases). Trimming took off 5 bases at V and 4 bases at J, with 15 bases between the two ends. The germline V gene encodes CDR1 MDHEN and CDR2 SYDVKM. This CDR3 region has 14 residues. The variable domain in full, with the rest retrieved from reference TRBV28 and TRBJ2-7, is DVKVTQSSRYLVKRTGEKVFLECVQDMDHENMFWYRQDPGLGLRLIYFSYDVKMKEKGDIPEGYSVSREKKERFSLILESASTNQTSMYLCASSLGRPGYEQYFGPGTRLTVT.

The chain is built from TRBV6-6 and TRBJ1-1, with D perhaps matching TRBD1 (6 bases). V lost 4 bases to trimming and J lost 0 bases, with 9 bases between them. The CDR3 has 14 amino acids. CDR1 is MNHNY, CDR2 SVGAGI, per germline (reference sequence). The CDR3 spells CASSFGQLNTEAFF. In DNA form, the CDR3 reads TGTGCCAGCAGTTTCGGACAGTTGAACACTGAAGCTTTCTTT.

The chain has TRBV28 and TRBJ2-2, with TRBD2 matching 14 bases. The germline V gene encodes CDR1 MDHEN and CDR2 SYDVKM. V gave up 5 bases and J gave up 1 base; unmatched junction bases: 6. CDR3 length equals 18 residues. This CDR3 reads CASSTGTSGRRNTGELFF. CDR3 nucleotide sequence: TGTGCCAGCAGTACCGGGACTAGCGGGAGAAGGAACACCGGGGAGCTGTTTTTT.

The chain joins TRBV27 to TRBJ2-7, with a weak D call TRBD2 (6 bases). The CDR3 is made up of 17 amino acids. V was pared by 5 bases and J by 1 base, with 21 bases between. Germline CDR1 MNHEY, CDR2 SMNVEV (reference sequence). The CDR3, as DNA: TGTGCCAGCAGTCCAAATACCTACGGCCGGGGGTCCTACGAGCAGTACTTC. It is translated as CASSPNTYGRGSYEQYF.